The 27 T cell receptor beta chains presented below share a single source sample, sequenced in a study of shared clonotypes between healthy human individuals. Assay: immunoSEQ multiplex PCR; the TCRdb copy retains only in-frame clones and omits some. The sample records fewer than 700,000 clones, roughly four fifths being singletons. Sample: PBMCs. These TCRs come from a middle-aged woman in good health. Some clones in this sample may be carry-over from other donors' samples.

This chain joins TRBV19 and TRBJ2-7; D is possibly TRBD1 (7 bases). Germline V gene data show CDR1 as LNHDA and CDR2 as SQIVND (reference sequence). CDR3 length: 14 residues. Trimming pared 1 base from V and 3 bases from J, leaving 10 bases between. CDR3 bases: TGTGCCAGTAGTATAGGGCAGGGGGGCTACGAGCAGTACTTC. This translates into CASSIGQGGYEQYF.

CDR3 sequence: CASSFRRQGYEQYF. Here the CDR3 DNA reads TGTGCCAGCAGCTTCCGGAGACAGGGGTACGAGCAGTACTTC. The chain is built from TRBV11-1 and TRBJ2-7; 8 bases are a match to TRBD1. V lost 3 bases, J lost 4 bases, and 5 bases stayed unmatched. Germline CDR1 and CDR2: SGHAT and FQDESV (reference sequence). The CDR3 length is 14 residues.

This rearrangement joins TRBV30 to TRBJ2-5; tentatively, D is TRBD1 (5 bases). The CDR3 runs to 13 residues. Germline loops: CDR1 GTSNPN, CDR2 SVGIG (reference sequence). V lost 4 bases and J 7 bases, leaving 16 bases between the germline ends. CDR3 in DNA: TGTGCCTGGACTCGCAGGGCCTCGGGGACCCAGTACTTC. Translated: CAWTRRASGTQYF.

The chain joins TRBV5-4 to TRBJ2-6; D is unresolved. The germline V and J ends were trimmed by 2 bases and 2 bases, with 11 bases remaining between them. The CDR3 spans 16 residues. The germline CDR1 and CDR2 sequences are SGHNT and YYREEE (reference sequence). Here the CDR3 reads CASSLDPSAGANVLTF. In DNA, the CDR3 is TGTGCCAGCAGCTTAGACCCTTCGGCTGGGGCCAACGTCCTGACTTTC.

The chain couples TRBV7-2 to TRBJ2-7, with TRBD2 matching over 7 bases. CDR1 and CDR2 from the germline V gene are SGHTA and FQGNSA. The CDR3 contains 14 residues. The junction had 10 bases not matched to a gene; V was cut back by 4 bases and J by 7 bases. CDR3 protein: CASSSPVGGREQYF. The CDR3 region has the DNA TGTGCCAGCAGCTCCCCCGTGGGAGGGAGGGAGCAGTACTTC.

The chain employs TRBV19 and TRBJ1-1; TRBD1 agrees at 10 bases. Trimming at V came to 5 bases and at J to 6 bases, leaving 3 bases not matched to a gene. CDR1 and CDR2 (germline): LNHDA, SQIVND (reference sequence). This CDR3 is built from 13 residues. CDR3: CASSPGQGAEAFF. The DNA of the CDR3 is TGTGCCAGTAGTCCAGGACAGGGGGCTGAAGCTTTCTTT.

The chain carries TRBV11-1 and TRBJ2-7, with D unresolved. Germline CDR1 is SGHAT and CDR2 is FQDESV (reference sequence). Trimming removed 2 bases from V and 3 bases from J, with 2 bases in between. The CDR3 loop spans 11 amino acids. CDR3 DNA: TGTGCCAGCAGCTTACACTACGAGCAGTACTTC. Residues: CASSLHYEQYF.

The chain is built from TRBV6-5 and TRBJ2-7; no definite D call. The CDR3 extends over 12 amino acids. V shed 9 bases and J shed 7 bases, with 16 bases lying between them. Germline V gene lookup returns CDR1 MNHEY and CDR2 SVGAGI. CDR3 coding DNA: TGTGCCAGTTCCCCGGGCCCTGGGGAGCAGTACTTC. It is translated as CASSPGPGEQYF.

Concerning this clone: It differs at one base from a far larger clone, so likely a read error. The chain recombines TRBV30 with TRBJ1-2; no clear D. CDR1 is GTSNPN and CDR2 is SVGIG in the germline V gene (reference sequence). Trimming left V 2 bases short and J 8 bases short, with 12 bases between. The CDR3 has 12 residues. The CDR3 here is CAWSLSVGGYTF. CDR3 nucleotide sequence: TGTGCCTGGAGTTTGTCCGTAGGAGGCTACACCTTC.

As DNA, the CDR3 is TGTGCCAGCAGTGAAACTAGCGGGAGTTGGAATGAGCAGTTCTTC. It codes for CASSETSGSWNEQFF. The rearrangement joins TRBV6-1 to TRBJ2-1, with 11 positions matching TRBD2. From germline, CDR1 is MNHNS and CDR2 SASEGT. Losses at the gene ends were 2 bases for V and 7 bases for J; bases not matched to a gene: 4. The CDR3 has 15 residues.

The gene calls are TRBV7-9 and TRBJ2-6; D uncertain. The germline V gene encodes CDR1 SEHNR and CDR2 FQNEAQ (reference sequence). The CDR3 consists of 18 residues. V dropped 5 bases and J dropped 0 bases, with 17 bases sitting between them. CDR3 DNA sequence: TGTGCCAGCAGCACATTTAGGACGGGCACCTCTGGGGCCAACGTCCTGACTTTC. Its protein is CASSTFRTGTSGANVLTF.

J is TRBJ1-6 and V is TRBV30; 7 positions agree with TRBD1. CDR1 is GTSNPN, CDR2 SVGIG, per germline (reference sequence). CDR3 length: 13 amino acids. J lost 10 bases, V lost 5 bases, and 8 bases had no gene match. Here the CDR3 DNA reads TGTGCCTGGGCAGGACAGGTTGTCTCACCCCTCCACTTT. It is translated as CAWAGQVVSPLHF.

The J gene is TRBJ2-1, the V gene TRBV11-3, with a weak D call TRBD2 (5 bases). Trimming took 3 bases from V and 3 from J, leaving 9 bases between them. Germline CDR1 and CDR2: SGHNT and YENEEA. The CDR3 length is 14 residues. Written as DNA, the CDR3 is TGTGCCAGCAGCTTGGCGAGGGACTACAATGAGCAGTTCTTC. Residues: CASSLARDYNEQFF. Based on the CDR3 plus reference TRBV11-3 and TRBJ2-1, the full variable domain is EAGVVQSPRYKIIEKKQPVAFWCNPISGHNTLYWYLQNLGQGPELLIRYENEEAVDDSQLPKDRFSAERLKGVDSTLKIQPAELGDSAVYLCASSLARDYNEQFFGPGTRLTVL.

In this sample, this clone turned up many times. J is TRBJ2-1 and V is TRBV6-4, with 10 bases that match TRBD2. This CDR3 has 16 residues. The J segment lost 3 bases and the V segment lost 0 bases, leaving 2 bases of the junction unmatched. CDR1 is MRHNA and CDR2 is SNTAGT in the germline V gene. CDR3 in amino acids: CASSDSSGGDYNEQFF. The CDR3 region has the DNA TGTGCCAGCAGTGACTCGAGCGGGGGGGACTACAATGAGCAGTTCTTC.

The rearrangement joins TRBV18 to TRBJ2-3, with 12 bases matching TRBD1. Germline V gene sequence: CDR1 KGHSH, CDR2 LQKENI. This CDR3 region has 17 residues. The trim removed 3 bases at V and 3 bases at J, leaving 7 bases unmatched. The CDR3 region is CASSPRDRGLGTDTQYF. In nucleotides, the CDR3 is TGTGCCAGCTCACCCCGGGACAGGGGGCTTGGGACAGATACGCAGTATTTT.

The rearrangement uses TRBV30 and TRBJ2-3; TRBD2 might be the D (5 bases). The CDR3 extends over 14 amino acids. V gave up 4 bases and J gave up 2 bases, with 13 bases separating them. Germline V CDR1 and CDR2: GTSNPN, SVGIG (reference sequence). The CDR3 spells CAWKSRADTDTQYF. CDR3 nucleotide sequence: TGTGCCTGGAAGTCCCGAGCGGACACAGATACGCAGTATTTT.

The rearrangement joins TRBV28 to TRBJ1-3; 8 bases are shared with TRBD1. Looked up from germline, CDR1 is MDHEN and CDR2 is SYDVKM. The trim removed 6 bases at V and 2 bases at J, leaving 6 bases unmatched. The CDR3 is 15 residues long. As DNA, the CDR3 is TGTGCCAGCAGCTACACAGGGGGGCCTGGAAACACCATATATTTT. Its translation is CASSYTGGPGNTIYF.

The chain is built from TRBV7-2 and TRBJ1-4, with D possibly TRBD1 on 5 matching bases. This CDR3 comprises 16 residues. Germline V gives CDR1 SGHTA, CDR2 FQGNSA. V gave up 5 bases and J gave up 0 bases, with 13 bases separating them. The CDR3 DNA reads TGTGCCAGCAGCCTCGACAGAGAACCAACTAATGAAAAACTGTTTTTT. The encoded protein is CASSLDREPTNEKLFF.

This clone has only one observation. The chain employs TRBV7-9 and TRBJ2-7; the D is unclear. The CDR3 is made up of 16 amino acids. V was trimmed by 7 bases and J by 3 bases, leaving 22 bases between them. Germline lookup yields CDR1 SEHNR and CDR2 FQNEAQ (reference sequence). The CDR3 loop reads CASIGPTLEGFYEQYF. The CDR3 region has the DNA TGTGCCAGCATAGGACCCACACTCGAAGGGTTCTACGAGCAGTACTTC.

The rearrangement joins TRBV15 to TRBJ2-1; 12 bases line up with TRBD2. The V gene end was trimmed by 8 bases and the J gene end by 2 bases; junction bases not matched to a gene: 1. Germline V gives CDR1 LNHNV, CDR2 YYDKDF (reference sequence). This CDR3 spans 14 amino acids. CDR3 region: CATSSGRAYNEQFF. As DNA, the CDR3 is TGTGCCACCTCTAGCGGGAGGGCCTACAATGAGCAGTTCTTC.

J is TRBJ1-2 and V is TRBV28, with D possibly TRBD1 on 5 matching bases. V lost 6 bases and J 4 bases, leaving 9 bases between the germline ends. This CDR3 spans 12 amino acids. The germline V gene has CDR1 MDHEN and CDR2 SYDVKM. CDR3 sequence (DNA): TGTGCCAGCAGGGGGCGGTTCTATGGCTACACCTTC. It encodes CASRGRFYGYTF.

About this clone itself: A read error may explain this, as a much larger clone is one base away. The sample contains more than one DNA sequence encoding this CDR3. The CDR3 DNA follows: TGTGCCAGCGGCGGACAGGGTCGATCATACGAGCAGTACTTC. It is translated as CASGGQGRSYEQYF. The rearrangement joins TRBV25-1 to TRBJ2-7, with 8 bases matching TRBD1. V trimming: 8 bases; J trimming: 4 bases; junction bases outside the gene matches: 10. Per germline, CDR1 MGHDK and CDR2 SYGVNS. The CDR3 covers 14 residues.

This clone was counted at least ten times. The V gene is TRBV18, the J gene TRBJ1-1; 9 bases are shared with TRBD1. The CDR3 covers 14 residues. Trimming cost V 4 bases and J 3 bases; bases outside gene matches: 3. Germline lookup yields CDR1 KGHSH and CDR2 LQKENI. CDR3 sequence reads: CASSLGQGHTEAFF. As DNA, the CDR3 is TGTGCCAGCTCACTGGGACAGGGACACACTGAAGCTTTCTTT.

The rearrangement uses TRBV19 and TRBJ1-5; TRBD1 is a possible D gene (5 bases). Germline values: CDR1 LNHDA, CDR2 SQIVND (reference sequence). V was clipped by 6 bases and J by 0 bases, with 6 bases between them. There are 13 residues in the CDR3. The CDR3 loop reads CASRGDSNQPQHF. The CDR3 DNA follows: TGTGCCAGTAGAGGGGATAGCAATCAGCCCCAGCATTTT.

The chain combines TRBV7-9 with TRBJ1-2; TRBD1 aligns across 11 bases. The CDR3 runs to 15 residues. Losses at the gene ends were 7 bases for V and 4 bases for J; bases not matched to a gene: 8. CDR1 and CDR2 from the germline V gene are SEHNR and FQNEAQ (reference sequence). For the CDR3, the DNA is TGTGCCAGCACACTAGCTGGGACAGGGGGCTATGGCTACACCTTC. Translating gives CASTLAGTGGYGYTF.

This chain uses TRBV7-9 with TRBJ2-5; possibly TRBD1 for D (5 bases). Germline CDR1 and CDR2: SEHNR and FQNEAQ (reference sequence). Trimming removed 4 bases from V and 5 bases from J, with 20 bases in between. The CDR3 extends over 16 amino acids. This chain's CDR3 is CASSSPTQGRVETQYF. The CDR3 coding sequence is TGTGCCAGCAGCTCCCCGACCCAGGGCAGGGTGGAGACCCAGTACTTC.

The chain combines TRBV18 with TRBJ1-4; perhaps TRBD1 as D (5 bases). Germline assignment: CDR1 KGHSH and CDR2 LQKENI. V shed 6 bases and J shed 4 bases, with 21 bases lying between them. This CDR3 spans 17 amino acids. The CDR3 region is CASSQWAPGTGNEKLFF. CDR3 bases: TGTGCCAGCTCCCAATGGGCGCCGGGGACTGGTAATGAAAAACTGTTTTTT.